The 21 T cell receptor beta chains given below trace back to one sample, sequenced in a study of T cell responses to AZD1222 COVID-19 vaccine. The protocol was immunoSEQ multiplex PCR, while the TCRdb copy is restricted to in-frame clones and leaves out a portion. The table lists 100,000 to 120,000 clones, approximately 90% of them singletons. The sample consisted of peripheral blood, taken on day 0 of AZD1222 vaccination. The receptors were sampled from an adult in good health.

The rearrangement uses TRBV9 and TRBJ1-6; 9 bases line up with TRBD1. V lost 3 bases to trimming and J lost 6 bases; unmatched junction nucleotides: 4. In germline, CDR1 is SGDLS, CDR2 YYNGEE. The CDR3 loop spans 15 amino acids. The CDR3 loop is CASSAQGALNSPLHF. In nucleotides, the CDR3 is TGTGCCAGCAGCGCACAGGGGGCCCTTAATTCACCCCTCCACTTT.

The chain recombines TRBV11-2 with TRBJ1-1, with D possibly being TRBD1 (6 bases). Trimming took 5 bases from V and 5 from J, leaving 15 bases between them. Germline CDR1 SGHAT, CDR2 FQNNGV. The CDR3 length is 14 residues. The CDR3 sequence: CASSRGQQGTEAFF. The CDR3 bases are TGTGCCAGCAGCCGAGGACAGCAAGGGACTGAAGCTTTCTTT.

The chain combines TRBV3-1 (or the pseudogene TRBV3-2) with TRBJ2-7; 9 bases match TRBD2. CDR1 is LGHDT, CDR2 YNNKEL, per germline (reference sequence). V lost 4 bases to trimming and J lost 0 bases; unmatched junction nucleotides: 4. The CDR3 totals 15 residues. CDR3 DNA sequence: TGTGCCAGCAGCCCACTAGCGGGTAGCTCCTACGAGCAGTACTTC. This gives the protein CASSPLAGSSYEQYF.

This sequence joins TRBV28 and TRBJ2-3; D gene unclear. Per germline, CDR1 MDHEN and CDR2 SYDVKM. Trimming removed 4 bases at V and 9 bases at J, with 17 bases between. This CDR3 comprises 14 residues. The CDR3 sequence is CASSSRTRARTQYF. CDR3 sequence (DNA): TGTGCCAGCAGTTCTCGGACCCGAGCCCGAACGCAGTATTTT.

This clone was counted a single time. This chain connects TRBV18 to TRBJ1-6, with D possibly TRBD1 on 5 matching bases. Trimming cost V 6 bases and J 10 bases, with 16 bases left between them. This CDR3 is 14 amino acids long. Germline V gene lookup returns CDR1 KGHSH and CDR2 LQKENI. CDR3 in amino acids: CASSPWQGSSPLHF. CDR3 in DNA: TGTGCCAGCTCCCCGTGGCAGGGTAGCTCACCCCTCCACTTT.

CDR3 sequence (DNA): TGCGCCAGCAGTCAATCGGTAACCCGCCGAGGCCGCCCCCAGCATTTT. Translation: CASSQSVTRRGRPQHF. The chain carries TRBV23-1 and TRBJ1-5, with unresolved D. TRBV23-1 counts as an open reading frame of uncertain function. V shed 0 bases and J shed 10 bases, with 19 bases lying between them. The CDR3 extends over 16 amino acids.

Remarks on this clone: A read error may account for a junction end that differs from germline. This rearrangement joins TRBV12-5 to TRBJ1-4, with 7 bases fitting TRBD1. The CDR3 runs 12 residues. Germline V gene lookup returns CDR1 LGHNT and CDR2 FRNRAP. The CDR3 protein is CASGSGLGTAVF. The CDR3 DNA follows: TGTGCTAGTGGTTCGGGCCTTGGGACAGCCGTTTTT.

The CDR3 DNA reads TGTGCCAGCAGCTCCGGGACCAGGAGGACCGGGGAGCTGTTTTTT. This translates into CASSSGTRRTGELFF. The V and J genes are TRBV11-2 and TRBJ2-2; the D gene could be TRBD1 or TRBD2 (5 bases each). V lost 4 bases to trimming and J lost 5 bases, with 14 bases between them. The CDR3 totals 15 residues. Germline lookup yields CDR1 SGHAT and CDR2 FQNNGV.

The CDR3 region is CASSPPTGTTDTQYF. The CDR3 nucleotides are TGTGCCAGCAGTCCACCGACTGGAACCACAGATACGCAGTATTTT. The chain couples TRBV6-6 to TRBJ2-3; no reliable D call. CDR1 is MNHNY, CDR2 SVGAGI, per germline (reference sequence). Trimming shortened V by 5 bases and J by 2 bases, and 14 bases separated the two germline ends. The CDR3 has 15 amino acids.

The chain carries TRBV10-2 and TRBJ2-1; D might be TRBD2 (6 bases). The CDR3 is made up of 14 amino acids. Trimming took off 5 bases at V and 4 bases at J, with 12 bases between the two ends. Per the germline V gene, CDR1 is WSHSY and CDR2 is SAAADI. CDR3 bases: TGCGCCAGCAGTACGGATCGGGGGTACAATGAGCAGTTCTTC. Encoded protein: CASSTDRGYNEQFF.

The chain couples TRBV20-1 to TRBJ2-4; tentatively, D is TRBD1 (6 bases). CDR1 DFQATT and CDR2 SNEGSKA come from the germline V gene (reference sequence). V lost 3 bases to trimming and J lost 8 bases, with 8 bases between them. The CDR3 is 11 residues long. CDR3 DNA sequence: TGCAGTGCTAGCTACAGGGACATTCAGTACTTC. Protein product: CSASYRDIQYF.

The rearrangement joins TRBV9 to TRBJ2-1, with 7 bases identical to TRBD2. This CDR3 comprises 16 residues. The junction had 7 bases not matched to a gene; V was cut back by 0 bases and J by 4 bases. Germline CDR1 SGDLS, CDR2 YYNGEE. This chain's CDR3 is CASSVGLSGEYNEQFF. CDR3 nucleotide sequence: TGTGCCAGCAGCGTAGGACTAAGCGGGGAATACAATGAGCAGTTCTTC. The full variable domain, completed using reference TRBV9 and TRBJ2-1, is DSGVTQTPKHLITATGQRVTLRCSPRSGDLSVYWYQQSLDQGLQFLIQYYNGEERAKGNILERFSAQQFPDLHSELNLSSLELGDSALYFCASSVGLSGEYNEQFFGPGTRLTVL.

The CDR3 nucleotides read TGCGCCAGCAGCCCTGACCCGGGAGTAATCAATCTGCAGGAAAAACTGTTTTTT. Protein product: CASSPDPGVINLQEKLFF. The chain combines TRBV5-1 with TRBJ1-4; D not resolved. The V end lost 4 bases, the J end lost 8 bases, and 27 bases lay between the germline ends. The CDR3 length is 18 residues. The germline V gene has CDR1 SGHRS and CDR2 YFSETQ.

The V call is TRBV5-4, the J call TRBJ1-2; TRBD1 might be the D (5 bases). The CDR3 sequence is 15 residues long. The germline V and J ends were trimmed by 0 bases and 4 bases, with 13 bases remaining between them. Germline-derived CDR1 and CDR2 are SGHNT and YYREEE (reference sequence). In DNA, the CDR3 is TGTGCCAGCAGCTTGGATCAGGGAATTACCTATGGCTACACCTTC. It encodes CASSLDQGITYGYTF.

The chain links TRBV3-1 (or the pseudogene TRBV3-2) to TRBJ2-7; 8 bases align to TRBD1. There are 14 residues in the CDR3. Germline-derived CDR1 and CDR2 are LGHDT and YNNKEL (reference sequence). V was clipped by 4 bases and J by 4 bases; unmatched bases: 6. CDR3 nucleotides: TGTGCCAGCAGCCGTCAGGGGGCTCAATACGAGCAGTACTTC. Encoded protein: CASSRQGAQYEQYF.

The CDR3: CASSQGNSNQPQHF. CDR3 in DNA: TGCGCCAGCAGCCAAGGGAATAGCAATCAGCCCCAGCATTTT. The chain uses TRBV4-1 and TRBJ1-5; D remains unclear. Per the germline V gene, CDR1 is MGHRA and CDR2 is YSYEKL. Trimming stripped 1 base from V and 0 bases from J, with 4 bases between. The CDR3 totals 14 residues.

The chain has TRBV28 and TRBJ1-1; the D gene is possibly TRBD1 (5 bases). Germline V lookup: CDR1 MDHEN, CDR2 SYDVKM. The CDR3 totals 15 residues. The V and J ends lost 5 bases and 0 bases respectively, with 13 bases between them. The CDR3 sequence: CASSALGRLNTEAFF. CDR3 in DNA: TGTGCCAGCAGTGCGCTGGGACGGCTGAACACTGAAGCTTTCTTT.

Of note for this clone: Other DNA sequences in this sample translate to the same CDR3. This chain uses TRBV7-6 with TRBJ2-5, with D unclear. CDR3 size: 11 residues. Deletions cut 6 bases from V and 5 bases from J, with 7 bases between. Germline CDR1 is SGHVS and CDR2 is FNYEAQ. The DNA for the CDR3 is TGTGCCAGCAGTACCCGGGAGACCCAGTACTTC. This encodes CASSTRETQYF.

The J gene is TRBJ1-1, the V gene TRBV2; maybe TRBD1 (5 bases). This CDR3 is 11 amino acids long. Germline V CDR1 and CDR2: SNHLY, FYNNEI. Trimming pared 10 bases from V and 5 bases from J, leaving 11 bases between. DNA of the CDR3: TGTGCCAATGGGGCGAGGACTGAAGCTTTCTTT. It yields the protein CANGARTEAFF.

This chain uses TRBV7-3 with TRBJ2-2; 8 bases are shared with TRBD1. V shed 5 bases and J 4 bases; nucleotides not matched to a gene: 9. Germline CDR1 is SGHTA and CDR2 is FQGTGA. This CDR3 has 16 amino acids. In nucleotides, the CDR3 is TGTGCCAGCAGCCCCGTCGACAGGGGAAGCACCGGGGAGCTGTTTTTT. The encoded protein is CASSPVDRGSTGELFF.

The rearrangement uses TRBV5-1 and TRBJ1-2; no reliable D call. Trimming took off 0 bases at V and 4 bases at J, with 13 bases between the two ends. This CDR3 has 15 residues. Per the germline V gene, CDR1 is SGHRS and CDR2 is YFSETQ. The CDR3 reads CASSLEGPTPYGYTF. The CDR3 coding sequence is TGCGCCAGCAGCTTGGAAGGGCCGACTCCCTATGGCTACACCTTC.